This paragraph reports one T cell receptor beta chain. Some clones are missing from TCRdb's copy, which holds only in-frame ones; the method was immunoSEQ multiplex PCR. The sample includes under 250,000 clones, about 85% seen only once; the top ten take 7.9%. The data were taken from a study of blood T cell repertoires in COVID-19. The sequenced sample consisted of peripheral blood. The receptor's source is a woman of 80 years or more with acute or convalescent COVID-19.

The CDR3 region has the DNA TGTGCCAGCACATTTGGACAGAGTCCTAACTATGGCTACACCTTC. Its translation is CASTFGQSPNYGYTF. The rearrangement links TRBV2 to TRBJ1-2; D may be TRBD1 (6 bases). The CDR3 has 15 amino acids. Germline V gene sequence: CDR1 SNHLY, CDR2 FYNNEI. The germline V and J ends were trimmed by 7 bases and 0 bases, with 15 bases remaining between them.